A selection of T cell receptor beta chains follows, all from one sample in a study of T-cell reconstitution after alpha-beta-depleted transplantation in children. TCRdb reprocessed the PCR reads with MiXCR, giving one entry per CDR3 protein. The repertoire consists of about 640,000 distinct CDR3 sequences, with about 15% occurring once and the leading ten covering 0.9% to 1.2%. The source was PBMCs from the stem cell graft donor, collected from the stem cell graft. These receptors originate from a human donor who donated a stem cell graft to a child with acute myeloid leukemia. The CDR3 runs from the conserved cysteine through the conserved F or W. D genes are given only for firm matches. Not every row has a clone size; where given, it reads once, few, many or a size class.

j_gene	d_gene	abundance	v_gene	len	CDR3nt	CDR3aa
TRBJ2-1	TRBD2	many	TRBV5-1	18	TGCGCCAGCAGCTTGCTAGCGGGGGGCCTACCCTCCTACAATGAGCAGTTCTTC	CASSLLAGGLPSYNEQFF
TRBJ1-1	.	many	TRBV6-5	13	TGTGCCAGCAGTTACTTGGGATACACTGAAGCTTTCTTT	CASSYLGYTEAFF
TRBJ2-7	TRBD1	few	TRBV20-1	13	TGCAGTGCCAGGGGGATGTCCTCCTACGAGCAGTACTTC	CSARGMSSYEQYF
TRBJ2-1	TRBD2	few	TRBV20-1	17	TGCAGTGCTGCCCACTCTCGGGGACTAGCGGGGGGCCATGAGCAGTTCTTC	CSAAHSRGLAGGHEQFF
TRBJ1-5	.	few	TRBV12-3/TRBV12-4	15	TGTGCCAGCAGCCAAGGGACGTCTAGCAATCAGCCCCAGCATTTT	CASSQGTSSNQPQHF
TRBJ1-5	.	.	TRBV28	13	TGTGCCAGCAGTGGACCCGACAATCAGCCCCAGCATTTT	CASSGPDNQPQHF
TRBJ2-1	.	many	TRBV20-1	15	TGCAGTGCTAGAGCCATTGGACAGCTCTACAATGAGCAGTTCTTC	CSARAIGQLYNEQFF
TRBJ2-3	TRBD1	few	TRBV6-1	15	TGTGCCAGCAGTGGGGACAGCCCTAGCACAGATACGCAGTATTTT	CASSGDSPSTDTQYF
TRBJ1-2	TRBD1	.	TRBV5-6	14	TGTGCCAGCAGCGGGCAGGGGGTAGCCTATGGCTACACCTTC	CASSGQGVAYGYTF
TRBJ1-4	.	.	TRBV21-1	15	TGTGCCAGCAGCAAATGTCACAGCCATAATGAAAAACTGTTTTTT	CASSKCHSHNEKLFF
TRBJ1-2	.	few	TRBV18	15	TGTGCCAGCTCACCAGTTCCCCCGTCGAACTATGGCTACACCTTC	CASSPVPPSNYGYTF
TRBJ1-6	TRBD1	many	TRBV19	16	TGTGCCAGTAGTGAGGGAAACAGGGGCTCTAATTCACCCCTCCACTTT	CASSEGNRGSNSPLHF
TRBJ2-1	TRBD2	.	TRBV7-2	17	TGTGCCAGCAGCTTAGTTCGTCTAGCGGGGGGTTACAATGAGCAGTTCTTC	CASSLVRLAGGYNEQFF
TRBJ1-5	.	few	TRBV6-2/TRBV6-3	13	TGTGCCACCGCGCCCGGCAGGGATCAGCCCCAGCATTTT	CATAPGRDQPQHF
TRBJ2-5	.	.	TRBV28	17	TGTGCCATCCTAGGGGCGGGGGCCCACGAAGAACAAGAGACCCAGTACTTC	CAILGAGAHEEQETQYF
TRBJ2-5	.	many	TRBV7-2	14	TGTGCCAGCAGCTCACTGGACAGACGGGAGACCCAGTACTTC	CASSSLDRRETQYF
TRBJ2-5	TRBD1	.	TRBV24-1	15	TGTGCCACCAGTGATCCCGGGACAGCAGGCGAGACCCAGTACTTC	CATSDPGTAGETQYF
TRBJ1-3	.	many	TRBV20-1	11	TGCAGTGCTCCTTCCGGAAACACCATATATTTT	CSAPSGNTIYF
TRBJ1-1	TRBD1	many	TRBV20-1	12	TGCAGTGCTGGGACAGGGAGCACTGAAGCTTTCTTT	CSAGTGSTEAFF
TRBJ2-1	.	.	TRBV15	15	TGTGCCACCAGCAGAGCAAGAGACAGAGACAATGAGCAGTTCTTC	CATSRARDRDNEQFF
TRBJ2-1	.	many	TRBV7-2	12	TGTGCCAGCAGCCGCAAGGGTGGCTTGACGTTCTTC	CASSRKGGLTFF
TRBJ1-4	TRBD1	.	TRBV7-2	16	TGTGCCAGCAGCTTAGGTGGGACAGGGCTTAATGAAAAACTGTTTTTT	CASSLGGTGLNEKLFF
TRBJ1-2	TRBD1	few	TRBV4-1	14	TGCGCCAGCAGCCAGGAGACAGGGTGGAATGGCTACACCTTC	CASSQETGWNGYTF
TRBJ1-6	.	few	TRBV4-1	15	TGCGCCAGCAGCCAAGATACGAGGGCTCTTTCACCCCTCCACTTT	CASSQDTRALSPLHF
TRBJ1-6	.	many	TRBV20-1	14	TGCAGTGCTAGGGTCGGGGCCCTGGGTTCACCCCTCCACTTT	CSARVGALGSPLHF
TRBJ2-2	.	many	TRBV29-1	12	TGCAGCGTACAGGGAAACACCGGGGAGCTGTTTTTT	CSVQGNTGELFF
TRBJ1-2	.	.	TRBV7-2	14	TGTGCCAGCAGACCACCACCCCTAGGCGATGGCTACACCTTC	CASRPPPLGDGYTF
TRBJ1-1	TRBD1	.	TRBV6-2/TRBV6-3	14	TGTGCCAGCAGGAGAGCACAGGGGATCACTGAAGCTTTCTTT	CASRRAQGITEAFF
TRBJ2-1	TRBD2	.	TRBV5-1	18	TGCGCCAGCAGCTCGGGACTAGCGGGGGGGCCTACCTACAATGAGCAGTTCTTC	CASSSGLAGGPTYNEQFF
TRBJ1-5	.	many	TRBV20-1	15	TGCAGTGCTAGAGATCCCCGCGGAGGCAATCAGCCCCAGCATTTT	CSARDPRGGNQPQHF
TRBJ2-3	TRBD2	.	TRBV12-3/TRBV12-4	15	TGTGCCAGCACCCCCGGGGGGGGATTGAAAGATACGCAGTATTTT	CASTPGGGLKDTQYF
TRBJ1-5	.	.	TRBV6-2/TRBV6-3	15	TGTGCCAGCAGTTACGCAAGGGACACAAGTCAGCCCCAGCATTTT	CASSYARDTSQPQHF
TRBJ2-1	.	many	TRBV12-3/TRBV12-4	14	TGTGCCAGCAGGTTTGACAGCTCCTACAATGAGCAGTTCTTC	CASRFDSSYNEQFF
TRBJ2-7	.	many	TRBV20-1	14	TGCAGTGCTAGAGATCCCAAGGACGAATACGAGCAGTACTTC	CSARDPKDEYEQYF
TRBJ1-4	TRBD1	few	TRBV29-1	13	TGCAGCGTTGAGGACAGGGATAATGAAAAACTGTTTTTT	CSVEDRDNEKLFF
TRBJ2-7	.	few	TRBV5-5	13	TGTGCCAGCACCCCGGGTTCGACGGGGGAGCAGTACTTC	CASTPGSTGEQYF
TRBJ2-5	.	many	TRBV6-5	14	TGTGCCAGCAGTTATGGAAGGCCACCAGAGACCCAGTACTTC	CASSYGRPPETQYF